This T cell receptor (beta chain) stems from a study of control samples from healthy donors and cancer patients. This CDR3 has 14 amino acids. The V gene lost 7 bases and the J gene lost 1 base, with 14 bases spanning the gap. The V gene's germline CDR1 is SQVTM and CDR2 ANQGSEA. Some clones are missing from TCRdb's copy, which holds only in-frame ones; the method was immunoSEQ multiplex PCR. This table has more than 95,000 clones, 83% appearing once. Specimen: blood. The receptor comes from a woman in her 50s in good health. This chain links TRBV29-1 with TRBJ2-1; TRBD1 might be the D (6 bases). The CDR3 region is CSAGTFFSYNEQFF. The CDR3 nucleotides read TGCAGCGCCGGGACATTTTTTTCCTACAATGAGCAGTTCTTC.